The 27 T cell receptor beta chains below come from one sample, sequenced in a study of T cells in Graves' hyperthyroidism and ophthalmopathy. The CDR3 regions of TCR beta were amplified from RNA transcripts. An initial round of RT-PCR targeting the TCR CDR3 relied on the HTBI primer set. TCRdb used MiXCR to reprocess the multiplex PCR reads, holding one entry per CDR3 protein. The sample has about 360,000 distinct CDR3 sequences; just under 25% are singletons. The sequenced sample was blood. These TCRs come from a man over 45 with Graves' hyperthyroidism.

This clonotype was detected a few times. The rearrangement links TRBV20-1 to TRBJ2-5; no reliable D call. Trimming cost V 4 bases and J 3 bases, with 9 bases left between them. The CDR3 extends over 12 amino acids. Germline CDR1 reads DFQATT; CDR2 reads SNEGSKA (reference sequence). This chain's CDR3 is CSAIGSKETQYF. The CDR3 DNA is TGCAGTGCTATCGGCAGTAAAGAGACCCAGTACTTC.

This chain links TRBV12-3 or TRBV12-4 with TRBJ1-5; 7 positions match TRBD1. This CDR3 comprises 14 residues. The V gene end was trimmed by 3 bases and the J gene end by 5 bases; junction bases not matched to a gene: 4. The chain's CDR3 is CASSFRDSHQPQHF. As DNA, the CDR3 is TGTGCCAGCAGTTTTAGGGACAGCCATCAGCCCCAGCATTTT.

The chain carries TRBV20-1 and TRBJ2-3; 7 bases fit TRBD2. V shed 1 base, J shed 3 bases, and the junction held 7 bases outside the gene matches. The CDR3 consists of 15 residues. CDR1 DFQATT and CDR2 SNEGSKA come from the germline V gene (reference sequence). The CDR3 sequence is CSARVLRESTDTQYF. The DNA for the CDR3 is TGCAGTGCTAGAGTTTTGCGGGAGAGTACAGATACGCAGTATTTT.

This CDR3 reads CASSVAIGGYYEQYF. The CDR3, as DNA: TGTGCCAGCAGCGTAGCTATAGGGGGCTACTACGAGCAGTACTTC. This rearrangement joins TRBV9 to TRBJ2-7; 7 bases agree with TRBD1. CDR3 size: 15 residues. CDR1 is SGDLS and CDR2 is YYNGEE in the germline V gene. J gave up 3 bases and V 0 bases, and 6 bases lay outside the gene matches.

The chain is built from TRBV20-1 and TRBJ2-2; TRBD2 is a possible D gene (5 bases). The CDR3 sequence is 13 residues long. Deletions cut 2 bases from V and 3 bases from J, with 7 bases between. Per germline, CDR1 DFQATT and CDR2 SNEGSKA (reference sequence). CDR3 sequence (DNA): TGCAGTGCTAGACGGGATGACACCGGGGAGCTGTTTTTT. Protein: CSARRDDTGELFF.

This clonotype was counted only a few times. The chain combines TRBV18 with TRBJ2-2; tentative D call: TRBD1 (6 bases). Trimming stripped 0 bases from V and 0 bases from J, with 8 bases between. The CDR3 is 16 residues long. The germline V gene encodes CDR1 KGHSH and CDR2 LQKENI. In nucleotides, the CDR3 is TGTGCCAGCTCACCACCTAAGGGGGCGAACACCGGGGAGCTGTTTTTT. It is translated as CASSPPKGANTGELFF.

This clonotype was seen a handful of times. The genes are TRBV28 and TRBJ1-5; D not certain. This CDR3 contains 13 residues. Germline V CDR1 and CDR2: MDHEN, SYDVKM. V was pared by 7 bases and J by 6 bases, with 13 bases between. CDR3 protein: CASTPRVTQPQHF. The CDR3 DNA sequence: TGTGCCAGCACCCCGAGGGTGACTCAGCCCCAGCATTTT.

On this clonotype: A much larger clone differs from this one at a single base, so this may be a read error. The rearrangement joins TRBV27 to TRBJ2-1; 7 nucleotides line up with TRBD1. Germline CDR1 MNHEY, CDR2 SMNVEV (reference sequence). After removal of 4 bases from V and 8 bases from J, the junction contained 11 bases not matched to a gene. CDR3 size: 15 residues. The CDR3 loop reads CASSSRQGKRDEQFF. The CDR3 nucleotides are TGTGCCAGCAGTTCACGACAGGGTAAACGCGATGAGCAGTTCTTC.

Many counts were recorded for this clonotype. CDR3 nucleotides: TGCAGTGCTAGTACGGACAGGGTCGATAAGACCCAGTACTTC. Encoded protein: CSASTDRVDKTQYF. The V and J genes are TRBV20-1 and TRBJ2-5, with 8 bases aligning to TRBD1. This CDR3 contains 14 residues. Per the germline V gene, CDR1 is DFQATT and CDR2 is SNEGSKA (reference sequence). V lost 3 bases, J lost 6 bases, and 9 bases stayed unmatched.

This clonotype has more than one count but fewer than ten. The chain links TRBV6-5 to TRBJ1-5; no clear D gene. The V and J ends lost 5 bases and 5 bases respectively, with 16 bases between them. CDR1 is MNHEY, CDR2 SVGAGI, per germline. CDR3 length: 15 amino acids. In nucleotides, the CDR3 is TGTGCCAGCAGTGTACTTTCGTCGGGCGATCAGCCCCAGCATTTT. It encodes CASSVLSSGDQPQHF.

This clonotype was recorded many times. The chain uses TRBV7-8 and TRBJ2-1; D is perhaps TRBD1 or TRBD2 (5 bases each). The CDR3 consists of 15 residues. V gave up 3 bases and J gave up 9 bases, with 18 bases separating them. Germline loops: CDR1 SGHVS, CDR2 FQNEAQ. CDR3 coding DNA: TGTGCCAGCAGCTTGAACGAATTCGGGGCGGTTGAGCAGTTCTTC. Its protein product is CASSLNEFGAVEQFF.

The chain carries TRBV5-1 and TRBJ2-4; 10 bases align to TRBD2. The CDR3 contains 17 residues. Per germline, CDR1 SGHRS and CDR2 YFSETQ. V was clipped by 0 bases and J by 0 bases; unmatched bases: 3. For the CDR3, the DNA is TGCGCCAGCAGCTTGGATGCTAGCGGGAGAGCCAAAAACATTCAGTACTTC. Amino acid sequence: CASSLDASGRAKNIQYF.

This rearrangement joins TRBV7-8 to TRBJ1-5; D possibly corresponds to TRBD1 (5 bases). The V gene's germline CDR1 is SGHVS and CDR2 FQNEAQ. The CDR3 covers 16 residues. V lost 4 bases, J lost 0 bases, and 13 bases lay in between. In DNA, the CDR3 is TGTGCCAGCAGCTACGGGGCACGATATAGCAATCAGCCCCAGCATTTT. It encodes CASSYGARYSNQPQHF.

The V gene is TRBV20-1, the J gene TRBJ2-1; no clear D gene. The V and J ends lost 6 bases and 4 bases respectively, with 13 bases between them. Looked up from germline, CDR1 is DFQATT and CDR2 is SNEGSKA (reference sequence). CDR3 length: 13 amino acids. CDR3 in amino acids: CSAPAAAYNEQFF. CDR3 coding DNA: TGCAGTGCCCCCGCGGCGGCGTACAATGAGCAGTTCTTC.

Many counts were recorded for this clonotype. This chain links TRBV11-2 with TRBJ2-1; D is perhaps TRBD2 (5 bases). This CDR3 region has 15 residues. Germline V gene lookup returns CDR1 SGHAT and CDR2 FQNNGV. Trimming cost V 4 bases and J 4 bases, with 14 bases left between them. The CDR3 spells CASSSSASGYNEQFF. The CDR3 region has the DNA TGTGCCAGCAGCTCATCGGCCTCGGGGTACAATGAGCAGTTCTTC.

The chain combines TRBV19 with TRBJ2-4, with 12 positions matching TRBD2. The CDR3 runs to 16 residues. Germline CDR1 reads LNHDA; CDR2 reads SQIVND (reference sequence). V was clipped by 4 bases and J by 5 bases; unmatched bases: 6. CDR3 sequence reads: CASSTSSGRAENIQYF. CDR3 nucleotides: TGTGCCAGTAGTACGTCTAGCGGGAGGGCGGAAAACATTCAGTACTTC.

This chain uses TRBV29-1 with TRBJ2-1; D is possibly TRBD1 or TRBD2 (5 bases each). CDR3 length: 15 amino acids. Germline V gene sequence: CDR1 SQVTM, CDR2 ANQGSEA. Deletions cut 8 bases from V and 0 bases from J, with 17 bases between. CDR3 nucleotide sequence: TGCAGCACGAGGGGCGAAGGGAGCTCCTACAATGAGCAGTTCTTC. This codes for CSTRGEGSSYNEQFF.

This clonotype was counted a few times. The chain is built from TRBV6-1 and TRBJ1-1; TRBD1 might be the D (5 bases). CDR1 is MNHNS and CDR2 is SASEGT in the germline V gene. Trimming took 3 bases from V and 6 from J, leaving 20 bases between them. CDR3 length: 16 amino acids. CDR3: CASSDSAGEYGPEAFF. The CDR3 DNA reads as TGTGCCAGCAGTGATTCAGCGGGGGAATACGGGCCTGAAGCTTTCTTT.

The CDR3, as DNA: TGTGCCAGCAGTGCCAGGGACTACGAGCAGTACTTC. This encodes CASSARDYEQYF. The chain carries TRBV5-6 and TRBJ2-7; a weak D match, TRBD1 (5 bases). V lost 5 bases and J 3 bases, leaving 9 bases between the germline ends. This CDR3 is 12 amino acids long. Germline V lookup: CDR1 SGHDT, CDR2 YYEEEE.

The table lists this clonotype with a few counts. The CDR3 coding sequence is TGTGCCAGCAGCTCGGGAGAGCGGGGGGGAGCAGATACGCAGTATTTT. Its translation: CASSSGERGGADTQYF. This chain joins TRBV7-9 and TRBJ2-3; 10 positions match TRBD2. J gave up 4 bases and V 4 bases, and 8 bases lay outside the gene matches. This CDR3 spans 16 amino acids. Germline loops: CDR1 SEHNR, CDR2 FQNEAQ (reference sequence).

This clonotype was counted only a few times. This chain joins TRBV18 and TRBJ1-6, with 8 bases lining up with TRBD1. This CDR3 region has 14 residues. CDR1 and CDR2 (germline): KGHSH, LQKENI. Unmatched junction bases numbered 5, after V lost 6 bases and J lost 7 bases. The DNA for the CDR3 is TGTGCCAGCTCGCGACAGGGGCGAAATTCACCCCTCCACTTT. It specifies CASSRQGRNSPLHF.

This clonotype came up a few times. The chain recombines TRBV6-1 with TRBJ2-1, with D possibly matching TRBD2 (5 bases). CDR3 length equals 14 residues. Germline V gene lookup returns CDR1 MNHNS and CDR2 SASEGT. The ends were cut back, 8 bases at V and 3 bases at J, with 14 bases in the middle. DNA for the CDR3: TGTGCCAGCTTACTCGGGATCCACTACAATGAGCAGTTCTTC. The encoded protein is CASLLGIHYNEQFF.

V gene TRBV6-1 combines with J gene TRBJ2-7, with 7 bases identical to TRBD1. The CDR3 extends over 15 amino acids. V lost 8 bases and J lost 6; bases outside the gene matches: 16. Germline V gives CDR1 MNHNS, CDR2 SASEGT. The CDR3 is CASSEFRQGSSEQYF. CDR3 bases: TGTGCCAGCTCGGAGTTCAGACAGGGTTCATCCGAGCAGTACTTC.

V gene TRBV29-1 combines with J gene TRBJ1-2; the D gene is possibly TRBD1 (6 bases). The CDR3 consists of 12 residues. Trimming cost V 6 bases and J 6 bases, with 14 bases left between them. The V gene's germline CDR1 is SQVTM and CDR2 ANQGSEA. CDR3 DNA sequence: TGCAGCGTGGAGGACAGCCCCCATGGCTACACCTTC. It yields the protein CSVEDSPHGYTF.

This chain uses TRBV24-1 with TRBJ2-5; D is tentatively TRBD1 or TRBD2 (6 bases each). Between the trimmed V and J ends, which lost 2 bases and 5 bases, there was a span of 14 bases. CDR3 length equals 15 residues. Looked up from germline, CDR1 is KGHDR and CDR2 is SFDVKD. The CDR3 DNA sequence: TGTGCCACCAGTGATTACTCAACAGGGAGGGAGACCCAGTACTTC. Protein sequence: CATSDYSTGRETQYF.

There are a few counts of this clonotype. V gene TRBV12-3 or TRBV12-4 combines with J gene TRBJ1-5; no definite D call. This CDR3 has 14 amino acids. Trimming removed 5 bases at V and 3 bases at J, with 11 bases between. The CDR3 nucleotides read TGTGCCAGCAGTGTTTCAGTGGTCAATCAGCCCCAGCATTTT. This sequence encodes CASSVSVVNQPQHF.

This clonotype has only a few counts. The CDR3 DNA is TGTTCTTGCTCTGAGTATGAGCAGTTCTTC. This gives the protein CSCSEYEQFF. The V call is TRBV7-9, the J call TRBJ2-1; D unresolved. The CDR3 is 10 residues long. Germline-derived CDR1 and CDR2 are SEHNR and FQNEAQ (reference sequence).